This T cell receptor (beta chain) derives from a study of shared clonotypes between healthy human individuals. Study background: Donors were a couple of women and a few men aged 18 to 49. General study findings and limits: Generally, naive subsets came out with larger estimated richness than memory subsets.

The split of CD4+ cells yielded CD45RA+ naive and CD45RA-negative memory subsets. Genomic DNA of each subset was evenly split across several immunoSEQ plates. Repertoires were generated with immunoSEQ multiplex PCR, while TCRdb's copy carries only in-frame clones and drops some. The repertoire holds roughly 200,000 clones, with 66% as singletons. A note on this clone: Its antigen is still unknown.

The sequenced sample consisted of memory CD4+ T cells sorted from blood. The subset here: CD45RA-negative fraction. The sequence derives from a man between 25 and 39 years old in good health.

CDR3 sequence reads: CASSFRDMEKLFF. CDR3 nucleotides: TGTGCCAGCAGCTTTAGGGATATGGAAAAACTGTTTTTT. The rearrangement uses TRBV11-2 and TRBJ1-4; no firm D call. Trimming left V 3 bases short and J 8 bases short, with 10 bases between. Looked up from germline, CDR1 is SGHAT and CDR2 is FQNNGV. This CDR3 has 13 residues.